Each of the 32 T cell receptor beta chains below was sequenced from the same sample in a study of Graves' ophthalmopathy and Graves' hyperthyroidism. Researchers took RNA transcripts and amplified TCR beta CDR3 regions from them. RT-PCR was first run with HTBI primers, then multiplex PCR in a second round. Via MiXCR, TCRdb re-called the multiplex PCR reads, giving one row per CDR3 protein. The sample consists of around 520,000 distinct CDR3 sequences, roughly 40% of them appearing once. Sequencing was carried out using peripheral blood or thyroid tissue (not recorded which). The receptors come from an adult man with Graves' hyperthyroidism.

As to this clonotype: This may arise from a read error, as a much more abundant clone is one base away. This CDR3 is CVSSVLRVGTEAFF. CDR3 bases: TGTGTCAGCAGCGTTTTAAGGGTCGGCACTGAAGCTTTCTTT. The chain links TRBV7-9 to TRBJ1-1; D is undetermined. The CDR3 has 14 amino acids. Germline CDR1 reads SEHNR; CDR2 reads FQNEAQ (reference sequence).

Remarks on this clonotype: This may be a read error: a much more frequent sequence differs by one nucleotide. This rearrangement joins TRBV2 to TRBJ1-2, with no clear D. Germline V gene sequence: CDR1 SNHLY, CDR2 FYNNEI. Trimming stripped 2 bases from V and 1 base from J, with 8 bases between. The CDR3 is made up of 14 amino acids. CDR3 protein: CASSERRGNYGYTF. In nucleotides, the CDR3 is TGTGCCAGCAGTGAACGGCGGGGTAACTATGGCTACACCTTC.

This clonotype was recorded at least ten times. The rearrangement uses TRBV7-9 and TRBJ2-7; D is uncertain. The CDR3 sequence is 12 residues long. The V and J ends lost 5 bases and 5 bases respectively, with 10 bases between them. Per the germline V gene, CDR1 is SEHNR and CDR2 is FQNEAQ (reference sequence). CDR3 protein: CASSVPGHEQYF. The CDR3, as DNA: TGTGCCAGCAGCGTCCCGGGCCACGAGCAGTACTTC.

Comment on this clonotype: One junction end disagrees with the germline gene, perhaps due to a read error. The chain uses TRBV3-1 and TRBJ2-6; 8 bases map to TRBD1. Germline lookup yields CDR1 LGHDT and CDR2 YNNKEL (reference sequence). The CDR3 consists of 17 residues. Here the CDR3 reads CASSQGDRSSEANVLTF. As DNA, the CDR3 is TGTGCCAGCAGCCAAGGGGACAGGAGCTCTGAGGCCAACGTCCTGACTTTC.

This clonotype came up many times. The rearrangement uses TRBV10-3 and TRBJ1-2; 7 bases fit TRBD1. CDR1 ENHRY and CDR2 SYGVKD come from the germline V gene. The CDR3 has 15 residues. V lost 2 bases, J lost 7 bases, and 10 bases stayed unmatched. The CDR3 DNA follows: TGTGCCATCAGTGAGAGGTGGCAGGGGGATGCTGGCTACACCTTC. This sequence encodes CAISERWQGDAGYTF.

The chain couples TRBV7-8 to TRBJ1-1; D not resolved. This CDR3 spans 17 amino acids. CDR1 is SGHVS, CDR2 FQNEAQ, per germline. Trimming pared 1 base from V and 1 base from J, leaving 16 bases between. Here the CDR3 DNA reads TGTGCCAGCAGCTTAGAACTAGCGGGGAGATGGAACACTGAAGCTTTCTTT. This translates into CASSLELAGRWNTEAFF.

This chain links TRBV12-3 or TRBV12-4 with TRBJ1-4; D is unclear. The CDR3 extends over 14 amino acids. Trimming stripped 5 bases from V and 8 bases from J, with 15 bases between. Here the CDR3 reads CASSPPGGGEKLFF. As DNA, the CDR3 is TGTGCCAGCAGTCCCCCAGGAGGTGGAGAAAAACTGTTTTTT.

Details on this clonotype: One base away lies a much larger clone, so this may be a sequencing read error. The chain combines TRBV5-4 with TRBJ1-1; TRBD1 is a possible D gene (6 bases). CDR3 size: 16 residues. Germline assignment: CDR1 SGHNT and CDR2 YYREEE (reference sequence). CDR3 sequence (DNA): TGTGCCAGCAGCCAGGGACAAGGGGCCTTGAACACTGAAGCTATCTTT. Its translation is CASSQGQGALNTEAIF.

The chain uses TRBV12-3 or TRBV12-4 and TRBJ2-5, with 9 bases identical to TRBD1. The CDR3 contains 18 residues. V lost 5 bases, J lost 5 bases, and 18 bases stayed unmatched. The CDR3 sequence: CASSTGQGLLGTEETQYF. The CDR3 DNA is TGTGCCAGCAGTACGGGACAGGGTCTTTTGGGGACAGAGGAGACCCAGTACTTC.

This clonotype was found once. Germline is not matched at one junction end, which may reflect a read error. CDR3 sequence reads: CATSRTGGGETQYF. The CDR3 DNA follows: TGCGCCACCAGCAGGACAGGGGGTGGTGAGACCCAGTACTTC. The genes are TRBV15 and TRBJ2-5; 10 bases are a match to TRBD1. The CDR3 runs to 14 residues. The V gene's germline CDR1 is LNHNV and CDR2 YYDKDF (reference sequence).

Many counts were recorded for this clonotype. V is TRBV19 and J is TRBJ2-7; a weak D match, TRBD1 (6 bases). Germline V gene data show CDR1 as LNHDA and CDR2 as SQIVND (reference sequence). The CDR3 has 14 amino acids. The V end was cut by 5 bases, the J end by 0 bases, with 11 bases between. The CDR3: CASSPIRGSYEQYF. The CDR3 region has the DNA TGTGCCAGTAGTCCAATCAGGGGCTCCTACGAGCAGTACTTC.

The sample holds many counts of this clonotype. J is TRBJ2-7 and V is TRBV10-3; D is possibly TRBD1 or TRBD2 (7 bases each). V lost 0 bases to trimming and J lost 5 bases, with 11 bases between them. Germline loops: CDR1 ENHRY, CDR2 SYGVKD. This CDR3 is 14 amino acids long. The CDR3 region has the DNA TGTGCCATCAGTGAGTCGACAGGGAGGGACGAGCAGTACTTC. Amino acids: CAISESTGRDEQYF.

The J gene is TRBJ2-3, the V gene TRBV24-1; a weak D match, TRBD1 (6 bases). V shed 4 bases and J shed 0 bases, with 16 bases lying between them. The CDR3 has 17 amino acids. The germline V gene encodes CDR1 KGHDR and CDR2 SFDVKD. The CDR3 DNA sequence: TGTGCCACCAGTGACTCCCTTTCAGGGGTGAGCACAGATACGCAGTATTTT. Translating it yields CATSDSLSGVSTDTQYF.

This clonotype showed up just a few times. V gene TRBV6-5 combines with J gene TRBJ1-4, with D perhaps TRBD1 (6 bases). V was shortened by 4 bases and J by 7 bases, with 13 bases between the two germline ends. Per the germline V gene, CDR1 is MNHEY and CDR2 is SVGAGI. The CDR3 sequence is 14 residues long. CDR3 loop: CASSSSGEAEKLFF. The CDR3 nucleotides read TGTGCCAGCAGTTCCTCAGGGGAGGCTGAAAAACTGTTTTTT.

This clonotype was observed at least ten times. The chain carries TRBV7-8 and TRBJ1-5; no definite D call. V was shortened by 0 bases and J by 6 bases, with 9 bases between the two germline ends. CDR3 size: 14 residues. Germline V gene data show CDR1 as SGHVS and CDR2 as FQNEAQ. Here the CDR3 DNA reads TGTGCCAGCAGCTTAGCTGGGGATAGTCAGCCCCAGCATTTT. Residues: CASSLAGDSQPQHF.

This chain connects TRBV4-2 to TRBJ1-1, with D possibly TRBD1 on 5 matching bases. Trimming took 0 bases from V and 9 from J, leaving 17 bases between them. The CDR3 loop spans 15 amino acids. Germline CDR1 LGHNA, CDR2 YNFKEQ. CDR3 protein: CASSQDILGGRQAFF. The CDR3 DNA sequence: TGTGCCAGCAGCCAAGATATTTTGGGGGGGAGGCAAGCTTTCTTT.

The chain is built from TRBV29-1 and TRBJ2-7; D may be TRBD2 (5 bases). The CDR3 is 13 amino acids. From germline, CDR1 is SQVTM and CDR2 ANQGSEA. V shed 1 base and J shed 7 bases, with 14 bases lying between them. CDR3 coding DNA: TGCAGCGTTGAAGGGCGGGTCGGGAATGAGCAGTACTTC. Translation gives CSVEGRVGNEQYF.

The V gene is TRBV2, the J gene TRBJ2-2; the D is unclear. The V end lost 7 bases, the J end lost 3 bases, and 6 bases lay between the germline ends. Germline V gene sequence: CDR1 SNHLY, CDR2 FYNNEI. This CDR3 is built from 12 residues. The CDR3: CASKVDTGELFF. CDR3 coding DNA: TGTGCCAGCAAGGTAGACACCGGGGAGCTGTTTTTT.

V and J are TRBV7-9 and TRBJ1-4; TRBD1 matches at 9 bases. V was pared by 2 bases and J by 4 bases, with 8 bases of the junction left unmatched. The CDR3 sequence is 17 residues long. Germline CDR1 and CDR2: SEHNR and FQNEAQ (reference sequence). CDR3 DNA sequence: TGTGCCAGCAGCTTATGGGACAGGGCTCCCGATAATGAAAAACTGTTTTTT. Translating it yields CASSLWDRAPDNEKLFF.

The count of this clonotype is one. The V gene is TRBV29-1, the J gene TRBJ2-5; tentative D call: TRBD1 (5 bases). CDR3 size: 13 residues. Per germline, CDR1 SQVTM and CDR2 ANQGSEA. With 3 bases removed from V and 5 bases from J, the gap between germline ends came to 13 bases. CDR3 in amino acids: CSVDRAGLETQYF. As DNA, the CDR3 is TGCAGCGTTGATCGGGCAGGGTTGGAGACCCAGTACTTC. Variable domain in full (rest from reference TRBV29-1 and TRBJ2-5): SAVISQKPSRDICQRGTSLTIQCQVDSQVTMMFWYRQQPGQSLTLIATANQGSEATYESGFVIDKFPISRPNLTFSTLTVSNMSPEDSSIYLCSVDRAGLETQYFGPGTRLLVL.

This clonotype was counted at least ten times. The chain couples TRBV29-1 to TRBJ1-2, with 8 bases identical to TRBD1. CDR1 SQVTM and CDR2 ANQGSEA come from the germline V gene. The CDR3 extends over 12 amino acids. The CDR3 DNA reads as TGCACCGGACAGGGCCCTAACTATGGCTACACCTTC. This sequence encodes CTGQGPNYGYTF. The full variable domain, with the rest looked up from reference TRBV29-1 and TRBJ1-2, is SAVISQKPSRDICQRGTSLTIQCQVDSQVTMMFWYRQQPGQSLTLIATANQGSEATYESGFVIDKFPISRPNLTFSTLTVSNMSPEDSSIYLCTGQGPNYGYTFGSGTRLTVV.

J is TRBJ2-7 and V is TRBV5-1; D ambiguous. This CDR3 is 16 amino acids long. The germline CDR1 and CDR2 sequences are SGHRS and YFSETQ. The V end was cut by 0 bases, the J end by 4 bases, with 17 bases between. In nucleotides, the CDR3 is TGCGCCAGCAGCTTGGCCCTACGGACCGAGGTATACGAGCAGTACTTC. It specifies CASSLALRTEVYEQYF.

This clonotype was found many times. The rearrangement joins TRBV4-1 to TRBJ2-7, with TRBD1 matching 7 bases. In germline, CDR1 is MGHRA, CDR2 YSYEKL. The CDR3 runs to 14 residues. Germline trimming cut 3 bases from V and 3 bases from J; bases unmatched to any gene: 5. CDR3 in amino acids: CASSQLQGIYEQYF. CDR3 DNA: TGCGCCAGCAGCCAGCTACAGGGGATCTACGAGCAGTACTTC.

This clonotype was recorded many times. The CDR3 spells CASSHIRDRGEKLFF. CDR3 bases: TGTGCCAGCAGCCACATCCGGGACAGGGGCGAAAAACTGTTTTTT. The J gene is TRBJ1-4, the V gene TRBV14; TRBD1 matches 10 bases. V trimming: 3 bases; J trimming: 8 bases; junction bases outside the gene matches: 6. The CDR3 is 15 residues long. The germline gives CDR1 SGHDN, CDR2 FVKESK. The full variable domain, in which reference TRBV14 and TRBJ1-4 provide the parts outside the CDR3, is EAGVTQFPSHSVIEKGQTVTLRCDPISGHDNLYWYRRVMGKEIKFLLHFVKESKQDESGMPNNRFLAERTGGTYSTLKVQPAELEDSGVYFCASSHIRDRGEKLFFGSGTQLSVL.

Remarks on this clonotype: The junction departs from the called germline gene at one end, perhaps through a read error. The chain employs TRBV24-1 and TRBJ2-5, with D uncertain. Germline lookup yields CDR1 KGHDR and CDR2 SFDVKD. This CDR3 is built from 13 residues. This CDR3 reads CAISDSAQETQYF. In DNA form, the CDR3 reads TGTGCCATCAGTGACTCGGCCCAAGAGACCCAGTACTTC.

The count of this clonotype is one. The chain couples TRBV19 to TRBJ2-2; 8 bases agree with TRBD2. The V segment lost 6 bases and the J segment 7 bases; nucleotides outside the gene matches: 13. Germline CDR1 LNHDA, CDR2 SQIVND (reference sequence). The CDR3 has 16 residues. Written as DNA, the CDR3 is TGTGCCAGTAGAAGGGGACTAGTGGGAGTTAGCGGGGAGCTGTTTTTT. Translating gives CASRRGLVGVSGELFF.

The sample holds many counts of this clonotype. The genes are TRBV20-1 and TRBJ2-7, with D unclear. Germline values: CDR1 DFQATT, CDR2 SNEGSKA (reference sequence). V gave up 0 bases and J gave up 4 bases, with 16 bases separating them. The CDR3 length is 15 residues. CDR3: CSARDDTTISYEQYF. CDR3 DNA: TGCAGTGCTAGAGATGACACGACGATATCTTACGAGCAGTACTTC.

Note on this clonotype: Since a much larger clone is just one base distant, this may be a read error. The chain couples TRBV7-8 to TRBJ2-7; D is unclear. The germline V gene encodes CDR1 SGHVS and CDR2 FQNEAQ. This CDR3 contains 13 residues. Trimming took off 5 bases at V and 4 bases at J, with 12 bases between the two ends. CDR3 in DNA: TGTGCCAGCAGCCGACCAGACACGTACGAGCAGTACTTC. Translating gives CASSRPDTYEQYF.

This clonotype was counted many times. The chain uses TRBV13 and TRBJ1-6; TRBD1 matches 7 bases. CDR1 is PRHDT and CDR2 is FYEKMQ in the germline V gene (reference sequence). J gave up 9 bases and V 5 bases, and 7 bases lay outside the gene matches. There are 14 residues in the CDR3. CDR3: CASSVTGSGSPLHF. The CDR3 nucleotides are TGTGCCAGCAGCGTGACAGGGTCGGGTTCACCCCTCCACTTT.

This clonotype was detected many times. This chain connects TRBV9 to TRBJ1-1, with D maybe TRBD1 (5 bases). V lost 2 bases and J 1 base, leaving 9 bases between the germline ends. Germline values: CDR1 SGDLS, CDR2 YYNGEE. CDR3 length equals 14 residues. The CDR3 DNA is TGTGCCAGCAGCGTTTCCGGACAGAACACTGAAGCTTTCTTT. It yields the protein CASSVSGQNTEAFF.

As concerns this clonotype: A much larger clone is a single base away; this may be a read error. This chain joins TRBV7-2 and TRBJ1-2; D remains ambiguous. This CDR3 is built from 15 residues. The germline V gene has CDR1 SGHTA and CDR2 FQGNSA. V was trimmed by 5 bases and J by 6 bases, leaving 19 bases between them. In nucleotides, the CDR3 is TGTGCCAGCAGCCCCCCCAGGAGCCCCAGAGATGGCTACACCTTC. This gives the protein CASSPPRSPRDGYTF.

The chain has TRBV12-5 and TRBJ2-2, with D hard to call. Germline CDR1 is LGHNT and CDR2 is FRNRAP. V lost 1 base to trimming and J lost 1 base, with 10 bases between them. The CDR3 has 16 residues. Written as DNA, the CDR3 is TGTGCTAGTGGTTTGGGTCCAGCTATGAACACCGGGGAGCTGTTTTTT. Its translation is CASGLGPAMNTGELFF.